The clone carrying this T cell receptor (beta chain) showed up many times. The antigen remains unidentified. The CDR3 sequence is 20 residues long. Trimming pared 3 bases from V and 0 bases from J, leaving 24 bases between. Germline V lookup: CDR1 SQVTM, CDR2 ANQGSEA. These data come from a study of early T cells in non-severe SARS-CoV-2 infection. For the study at large: Alpha and beta chains were unpaired, from unsorted whole-blood bulk RNA. The study's findings and limits: Matches to VDJdb favored anti-spike CD8 responses and missed private and CD4 specificities.

TCRdb ran MiXCR on the 5' RACE reads and lists one entry per CDR3 protein. This sample has 64,000 or so distinct CDR3 sequences, with less than 15% found just once. The TCR was taken from an adult who was a healthcare worker with PCR-confirmed SARS-CoV-2 infection or an uninfected control (not recorded which). The J gene is TRBJ2-6, the V gene TRBV29-1, with D possibly TRBD1 on 6 matching bases. Sequencing was done on a sample of whole blood. CDR3 sequence reads: CSVDIGRTAGALSGANVLTF. The CDR3 coding sequence is TGCAGCGTTGATATAGGTAGAACCGCAGGGGCCCTCTCTGGGGCCAACGTCCTGACTTTC.